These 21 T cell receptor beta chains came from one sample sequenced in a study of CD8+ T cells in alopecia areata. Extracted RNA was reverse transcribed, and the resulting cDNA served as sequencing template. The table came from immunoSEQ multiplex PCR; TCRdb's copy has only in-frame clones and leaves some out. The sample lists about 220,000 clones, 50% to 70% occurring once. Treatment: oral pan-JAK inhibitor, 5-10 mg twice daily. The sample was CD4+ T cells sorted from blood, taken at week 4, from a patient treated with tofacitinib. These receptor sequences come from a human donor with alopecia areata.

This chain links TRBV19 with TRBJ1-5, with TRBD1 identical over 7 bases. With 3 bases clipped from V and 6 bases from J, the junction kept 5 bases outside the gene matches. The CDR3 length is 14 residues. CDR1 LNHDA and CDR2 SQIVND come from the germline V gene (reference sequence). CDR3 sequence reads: CASSMAGGRQPQHF. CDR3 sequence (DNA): TGTGCCAGTAGTATGGCAGGGGGGCGTCAGCCCCAGCATTTT.

The CDR3 here is CSVAEFSNSPLHF. CDR3 sequence (DNA): TGCAGCGTTGCGGAGTTCAGTAATTCACCCCTCCACTTT. The chain combines TRBV29-1 with TRBJ1-6; D is uncertain. Germline CDR1 and CDR2: SQVTM and ANQGSEA. V shed 4 bases and J shed 6 bases, with 10 bases lying between them. The CDR3 is made up of 13 amino acids.

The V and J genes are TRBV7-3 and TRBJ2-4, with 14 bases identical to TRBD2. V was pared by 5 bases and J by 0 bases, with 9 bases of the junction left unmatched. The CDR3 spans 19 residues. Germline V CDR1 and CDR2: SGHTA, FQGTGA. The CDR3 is CASSPWGLAGAGAKNIQYF. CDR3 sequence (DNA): TGTGCCAGCAGCCCCTGGGGACTAGCGGGGGCGGGAGCCAAAAACATTCAGTACTTC.

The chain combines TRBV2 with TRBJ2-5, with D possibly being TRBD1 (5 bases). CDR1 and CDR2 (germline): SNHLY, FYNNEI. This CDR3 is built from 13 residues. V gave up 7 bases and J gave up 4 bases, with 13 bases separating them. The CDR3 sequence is CASMASRGETQYF. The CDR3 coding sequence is TGTGCCAGCATGGCAAGTAGGGGAGAGACCCAGTACTTC.

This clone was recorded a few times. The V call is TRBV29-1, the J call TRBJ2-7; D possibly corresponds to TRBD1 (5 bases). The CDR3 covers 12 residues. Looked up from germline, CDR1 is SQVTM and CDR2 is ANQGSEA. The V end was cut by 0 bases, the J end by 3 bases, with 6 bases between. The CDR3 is CSVEDDSYEQYF. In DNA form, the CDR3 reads TGCAGCGTTGAAGATGACAGCTACGAGCAGTACTTC.

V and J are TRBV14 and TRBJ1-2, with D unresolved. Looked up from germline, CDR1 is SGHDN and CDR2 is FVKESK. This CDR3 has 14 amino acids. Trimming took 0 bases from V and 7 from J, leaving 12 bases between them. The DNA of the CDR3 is TGTGCCAGCAGCCAAGACACGTGGGGAATTGGCTACACCTTC. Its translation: CASSQDTWGIGYTF.

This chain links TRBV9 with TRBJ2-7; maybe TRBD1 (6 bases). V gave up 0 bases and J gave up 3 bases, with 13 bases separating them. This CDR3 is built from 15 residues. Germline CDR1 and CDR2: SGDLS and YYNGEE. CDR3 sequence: CASSVGPGVFYEQYF. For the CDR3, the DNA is TGTGCCAGCAGCGTAGGTCCAGGGGTATTCTACGAGCAGTACTTC.

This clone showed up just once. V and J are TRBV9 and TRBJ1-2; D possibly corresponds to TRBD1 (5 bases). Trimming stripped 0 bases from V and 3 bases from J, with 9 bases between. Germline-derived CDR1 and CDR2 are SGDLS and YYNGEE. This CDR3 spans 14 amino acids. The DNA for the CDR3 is TGTGCCAGCAGCGTAGATGACAGACACTATGGCTACACCTTC. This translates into CASSVDDRHYGYTF.

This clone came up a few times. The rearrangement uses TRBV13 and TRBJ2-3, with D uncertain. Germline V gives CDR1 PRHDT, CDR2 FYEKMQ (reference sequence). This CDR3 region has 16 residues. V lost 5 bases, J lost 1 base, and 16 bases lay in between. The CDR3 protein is CASSPNHLARTDTQYF. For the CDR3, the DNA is TGTGCCAGCAGCCCTAACCATCTTGCCCGCACAGATACGCAGTATTTT. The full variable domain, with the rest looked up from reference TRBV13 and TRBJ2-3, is AAGVIQSPRHLIKEKRETATLKCYPIPRHDTVYWYQQGPGQDPQFLISFYEKMQSDKGSIPDRFSAQQFSDYHSELNMSSLELGDSALYFCASSPNHLARTDTQYFGPGTRLTVL.

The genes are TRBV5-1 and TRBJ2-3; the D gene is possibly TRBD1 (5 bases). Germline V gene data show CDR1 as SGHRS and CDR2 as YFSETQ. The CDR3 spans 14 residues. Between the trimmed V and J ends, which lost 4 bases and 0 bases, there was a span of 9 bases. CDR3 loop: CASSGAASTDTQYF. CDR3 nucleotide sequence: TGCGCCAGCAGCGGGGCGGCTAGCACAGATACGCAGTATTTT.

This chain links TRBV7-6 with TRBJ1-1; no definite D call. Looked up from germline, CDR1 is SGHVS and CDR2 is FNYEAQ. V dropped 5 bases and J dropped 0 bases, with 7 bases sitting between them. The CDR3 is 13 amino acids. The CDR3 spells CASSQSLNTEAFF. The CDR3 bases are TGTGCCAGCAGCCAGAGTTTGAACACTGAAGCTTTCTTT.

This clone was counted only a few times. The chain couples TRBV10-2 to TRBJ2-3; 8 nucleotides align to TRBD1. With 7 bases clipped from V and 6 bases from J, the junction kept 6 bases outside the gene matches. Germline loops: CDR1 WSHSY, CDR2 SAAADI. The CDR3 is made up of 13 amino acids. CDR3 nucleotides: TGCGCCAGCACCCGGACAGGGTTTGATACGCAGTATTTT. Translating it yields CASTRTGFDTQYF.

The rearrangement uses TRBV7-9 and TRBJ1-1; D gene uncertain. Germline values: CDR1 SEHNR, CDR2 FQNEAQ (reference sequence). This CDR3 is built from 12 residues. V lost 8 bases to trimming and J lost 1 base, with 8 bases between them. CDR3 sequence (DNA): TGTGCCAGCGCAAAGGGGAACACTGAAGCTTTCTTT. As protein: CASAKGNTEAFF.

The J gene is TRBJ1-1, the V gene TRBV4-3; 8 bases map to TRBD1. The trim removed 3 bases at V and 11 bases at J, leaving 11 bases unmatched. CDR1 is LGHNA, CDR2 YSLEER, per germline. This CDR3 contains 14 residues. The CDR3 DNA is TGCGCCAGCAGCCACGGGACAGGACCAGGGGGGGCTTTCTTT. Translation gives CASSHGTGPGGAFF.

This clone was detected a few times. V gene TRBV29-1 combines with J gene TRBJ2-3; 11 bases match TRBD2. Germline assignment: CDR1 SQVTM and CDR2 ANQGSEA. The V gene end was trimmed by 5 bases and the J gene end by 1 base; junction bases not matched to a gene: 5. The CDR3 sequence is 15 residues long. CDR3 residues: CSVPKLAGGTDTQYF. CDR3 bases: TGCAGCGTTCCGAAACTAGCGGGGGGCACAGATACGCAGTATTTT.

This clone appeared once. The CDR3 loop reads CSVKSQGAGTEAFF. As DNA, the CDR3 is TGCAGCGTTAAATCACAGGGGGCGGGCACTGAAGCTTTCTTT. This sequence joins TRBV29-1 and TRBJ1-1, with 9 nucleotides matching TRBD1. Germline V CDR1 and CDR2: SQVTM, ANQGSEA. This CDR3 comprises 14 residues. V shed 5 bases, J shed 4 bases, and the junction held 8 bases outside the gene matches.

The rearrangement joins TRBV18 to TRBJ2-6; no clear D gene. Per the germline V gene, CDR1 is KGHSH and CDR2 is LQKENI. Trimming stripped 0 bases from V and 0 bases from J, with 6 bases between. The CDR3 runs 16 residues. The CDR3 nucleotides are TGTGCCAGCTCACCACCCCAGAGCTCTGGGGCCAACGTCCTGACTTTC. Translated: CASSPPQSSGANVLTF.

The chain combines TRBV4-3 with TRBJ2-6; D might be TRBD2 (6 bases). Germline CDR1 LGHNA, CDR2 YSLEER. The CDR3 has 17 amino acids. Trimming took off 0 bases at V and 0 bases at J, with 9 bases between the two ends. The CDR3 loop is CASSQEGGNSGANVLTF. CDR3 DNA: TGCGCCAGCAGCCAAGAGGGAGGAAACTCTGGGGCCAACGTCCTGACTTTC.

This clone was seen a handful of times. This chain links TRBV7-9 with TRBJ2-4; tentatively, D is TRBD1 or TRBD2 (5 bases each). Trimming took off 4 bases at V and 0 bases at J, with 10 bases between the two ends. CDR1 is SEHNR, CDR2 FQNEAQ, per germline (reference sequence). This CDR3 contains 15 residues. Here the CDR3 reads CASSWDRIAKNIQYF. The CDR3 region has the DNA TGTGCCAGCAGCTGGGACCGGATAGCCAAAAACATTCAGTACTTC. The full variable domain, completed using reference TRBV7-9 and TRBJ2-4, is DTGVSQNPRHKITKRGQNVTFRCDPISEHNRLYWYRQTLGQGPEFLTYFQNEAQLEKSRLLSDRFSAERPKGSFSTLEIQRTEQGDSAMYLCASSWDRIAKNIQYFGAGTRLSVL.

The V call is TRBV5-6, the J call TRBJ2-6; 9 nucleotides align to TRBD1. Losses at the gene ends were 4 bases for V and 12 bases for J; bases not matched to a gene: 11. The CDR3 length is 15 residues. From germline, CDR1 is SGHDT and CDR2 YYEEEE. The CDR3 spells CASSPEERTGAVLTF. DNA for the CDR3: TGTGCCAGCAGCCCGGAGGAACGGACAGGGGCCGTCCTGACTTTC.

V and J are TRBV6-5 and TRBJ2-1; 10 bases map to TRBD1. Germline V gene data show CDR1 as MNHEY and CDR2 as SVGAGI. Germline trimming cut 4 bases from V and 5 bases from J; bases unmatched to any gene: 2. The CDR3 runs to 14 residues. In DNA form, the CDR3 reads TGTGCCAGCAGTTCCGGGACAGGGGACAATGAGCAGTTCTTC. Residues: CASSSGTGDNEQFF.